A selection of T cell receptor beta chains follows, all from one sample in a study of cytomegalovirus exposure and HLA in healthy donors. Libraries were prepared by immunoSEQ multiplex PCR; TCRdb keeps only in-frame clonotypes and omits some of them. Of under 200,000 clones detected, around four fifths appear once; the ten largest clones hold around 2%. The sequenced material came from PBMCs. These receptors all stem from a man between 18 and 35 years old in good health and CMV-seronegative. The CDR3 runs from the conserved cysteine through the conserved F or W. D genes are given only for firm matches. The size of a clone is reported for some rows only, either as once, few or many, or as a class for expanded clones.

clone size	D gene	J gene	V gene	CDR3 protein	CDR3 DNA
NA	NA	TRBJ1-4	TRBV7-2	CASSLARRATSEKLFF	TGTGCCAGCAGCTTAGCAAGGAGGGCCACGTCTGAAAAACTGTTTTTT
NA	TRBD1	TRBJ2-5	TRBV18	CASSPPTGVETQYF	TGTGCCAGCTCACCCCCAACAGGGGTAGAGACCCAGTACTTC
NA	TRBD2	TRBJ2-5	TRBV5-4	CASSWVAGETQYF	TGTGCCAGCAGTTGGGTAGCGGGAGAGACCCAGTACTTC
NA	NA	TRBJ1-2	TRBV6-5	CASSGPQGGYGYTF	TGTGCCAGCAGTGGACCACAGGGCGGCTATGGCTACACCTTC
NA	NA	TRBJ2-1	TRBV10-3	CAISEGLAPTEQFF	TGTGCCATCAGTGAGGGGCTAGCGCCGACGGAGCAGTTCTTC
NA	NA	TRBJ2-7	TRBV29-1	CSARPDSAREQYF	TGCAGCGCCAGACCGGACAGCGCGCGGGAGCAGTACTTC
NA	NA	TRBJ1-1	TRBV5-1	CASSSRRSGNTNTEAFF	TGCGCCAGCAGCAGTCGAAGATCAGGGAATACGAACACTGAAGCTTTCTTT
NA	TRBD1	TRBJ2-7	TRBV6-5	CASSLSQGDEQYF	TGTGCCAGCAGTTTATCACAGGGGGACGAGCAGTACTTC
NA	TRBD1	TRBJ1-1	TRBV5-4	CASSLQGGTEAFF	TGTGCCAGCAGCCTTCAGGGGGGCACTGAAGCTTTCTTT
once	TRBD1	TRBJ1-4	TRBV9	CASSVGTGFQKLFF	TGTGCCAGCAGCGTTGGGACAGGGTTCCAAAAACTGTTTTTT
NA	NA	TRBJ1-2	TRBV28	CASSLTDNYGYTF	TGTGCCAGCAGCCTGACAGACAACTATGGCTACACCTTC
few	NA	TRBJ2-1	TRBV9	CASSVAAREQFF	TGTGCCAGCAGCGTAGCCGCACGGGAGCAGTTCTTC
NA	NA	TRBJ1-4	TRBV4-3	CASSRGETAGNEKLFF	TGCGCCAGCAGCCGAGGGGAGACAGCGGGTAATGAAAAACTGTTTTTT
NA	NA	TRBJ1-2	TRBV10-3	CAISDGRAYGYTF	TGTGCCATCAGTGATGGGCGGGCCTATGGCTACACCTTC
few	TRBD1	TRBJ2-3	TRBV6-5	CASSYYRGMTDTQYF	TGTGCCAGCAGTTACTACAGGGGTATGACAGATACGCAGTATTTT
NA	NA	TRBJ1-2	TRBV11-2	CASSHDMFPNYGYTF	TGTGCCAGCAGCCACGACATGTTCCCTAACTATGGCTACACCTTC